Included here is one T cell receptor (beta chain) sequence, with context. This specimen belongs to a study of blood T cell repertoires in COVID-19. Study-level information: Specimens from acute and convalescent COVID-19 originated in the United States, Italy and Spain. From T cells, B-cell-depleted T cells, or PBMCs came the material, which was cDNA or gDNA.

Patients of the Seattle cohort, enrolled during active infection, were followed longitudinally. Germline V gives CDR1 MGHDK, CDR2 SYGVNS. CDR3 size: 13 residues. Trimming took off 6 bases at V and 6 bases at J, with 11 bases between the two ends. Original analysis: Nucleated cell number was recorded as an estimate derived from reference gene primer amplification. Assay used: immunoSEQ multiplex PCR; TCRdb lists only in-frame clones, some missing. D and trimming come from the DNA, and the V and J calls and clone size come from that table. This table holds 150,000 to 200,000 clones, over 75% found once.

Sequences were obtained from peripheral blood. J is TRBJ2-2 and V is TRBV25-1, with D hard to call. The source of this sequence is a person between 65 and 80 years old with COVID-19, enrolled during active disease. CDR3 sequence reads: CASSRDSPGELFF. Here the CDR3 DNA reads TGTGCCAGCAGCCGCGATAGTCCCGGGGAGCTGTTTTTT.